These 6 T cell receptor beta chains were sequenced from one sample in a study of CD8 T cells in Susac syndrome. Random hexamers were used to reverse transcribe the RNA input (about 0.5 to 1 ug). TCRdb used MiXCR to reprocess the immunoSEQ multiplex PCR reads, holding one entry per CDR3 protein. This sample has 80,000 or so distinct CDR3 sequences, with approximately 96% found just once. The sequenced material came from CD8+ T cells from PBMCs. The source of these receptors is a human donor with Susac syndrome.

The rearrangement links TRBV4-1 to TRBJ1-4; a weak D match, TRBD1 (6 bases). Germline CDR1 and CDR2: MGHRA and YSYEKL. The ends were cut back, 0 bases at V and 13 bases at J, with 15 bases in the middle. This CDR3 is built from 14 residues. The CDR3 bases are TGCGCCAGCAGCCAAGAGGGCCCAGGGGATGGACTGTTTTTT. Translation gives CASSQEGPGDGLFF.

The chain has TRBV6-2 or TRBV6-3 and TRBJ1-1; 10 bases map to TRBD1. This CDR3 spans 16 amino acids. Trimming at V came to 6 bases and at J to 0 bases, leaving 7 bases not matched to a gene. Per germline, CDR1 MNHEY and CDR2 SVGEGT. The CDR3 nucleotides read TGTGCCAGCAGGTCTGTGGGGACAGGGGTGAACACTGAAGCTTTCTTT. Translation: CASRSVGTGVNTEAFF.

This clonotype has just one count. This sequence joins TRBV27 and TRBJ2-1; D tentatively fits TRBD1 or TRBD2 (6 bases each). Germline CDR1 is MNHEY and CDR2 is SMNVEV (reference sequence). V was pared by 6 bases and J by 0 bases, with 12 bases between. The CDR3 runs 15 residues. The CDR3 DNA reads TGTGCCAGCAGGTTAGGAGGGGGCTCCTACAATGAGCAGTTCTTC. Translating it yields CASRLGGGSYNEQFF.

This chain's CDR3 is CASSSTSMAYQETQYF. Written as DNA, the CDR3 is TGTGCCAGCAGTTCCACCTCGATGGCGTACCAAGAGACCCAGTACTTC. The chain has TRBV27 and TRBJ2-5; D gene unclear. Germline loops: CDR1 MNHEY, CDR2 SMNVEV (reference sequence). The CDR3 consists of 16 residues. V lost 4 bases to trimming and J lost 0 bases, with 15 bases between them.

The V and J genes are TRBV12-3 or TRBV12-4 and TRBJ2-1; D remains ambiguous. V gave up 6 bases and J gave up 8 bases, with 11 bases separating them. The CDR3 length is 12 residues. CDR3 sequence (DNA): TGTGCCAGCAGCCCCCTAGAGGATGAGCAGTTCTTC. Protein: CASSPLEDEQFF.

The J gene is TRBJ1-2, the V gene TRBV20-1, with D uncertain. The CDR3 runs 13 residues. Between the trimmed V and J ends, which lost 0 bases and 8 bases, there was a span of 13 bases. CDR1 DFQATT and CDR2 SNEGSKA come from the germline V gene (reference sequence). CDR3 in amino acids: CSARDRGRRGYTF. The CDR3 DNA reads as TGCAGTGCTAGAGATCGTGGCCGAAGAGGCTACACCTTC.